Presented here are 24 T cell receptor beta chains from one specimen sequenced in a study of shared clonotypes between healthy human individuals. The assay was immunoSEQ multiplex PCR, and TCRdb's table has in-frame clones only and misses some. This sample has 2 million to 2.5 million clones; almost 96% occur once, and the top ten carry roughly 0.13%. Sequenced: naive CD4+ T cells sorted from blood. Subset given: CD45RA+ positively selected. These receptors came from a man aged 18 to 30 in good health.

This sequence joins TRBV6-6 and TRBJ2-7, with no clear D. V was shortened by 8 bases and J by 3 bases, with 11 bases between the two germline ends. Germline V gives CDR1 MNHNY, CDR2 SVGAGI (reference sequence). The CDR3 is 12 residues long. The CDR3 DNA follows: TGTGCCAGCGGGAACGGTATCTACGAGCAGTACTTC. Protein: CASGNGIYEQYF.

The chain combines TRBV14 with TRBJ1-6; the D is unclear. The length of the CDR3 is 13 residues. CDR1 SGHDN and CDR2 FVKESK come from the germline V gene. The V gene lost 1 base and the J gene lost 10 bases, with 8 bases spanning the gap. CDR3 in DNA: TGTGCCAGCAGCCAAGCGCAAGGATCACCCCTCCACTTT. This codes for CASSQAQGSPLHF.

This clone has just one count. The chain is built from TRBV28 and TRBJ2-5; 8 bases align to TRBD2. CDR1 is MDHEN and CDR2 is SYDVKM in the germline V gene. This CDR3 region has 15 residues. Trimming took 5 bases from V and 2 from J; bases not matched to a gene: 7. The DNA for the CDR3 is TGTGCCAGCAGTAACGGGGGGGCAGGGCAAGAGACCCAGTACTTC. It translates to CASSNGGAGQETQYF.

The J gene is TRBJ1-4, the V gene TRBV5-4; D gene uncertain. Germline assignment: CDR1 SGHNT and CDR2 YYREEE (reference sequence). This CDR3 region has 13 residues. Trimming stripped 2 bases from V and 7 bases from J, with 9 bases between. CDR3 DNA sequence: TGTGCCAGCAGCTTAGGAGAGGCTGAAAAACTGTTTTTT. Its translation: CASSLGEAEKLFF.

CDR3: CAISESGPGAEAFF. The CDR3 DNA follows: TGTGCCATCAGTGAGTCTGGACCGGGCGCTGAAGCTTTCTTT. The rearrangement links TRBV10-3 to TRBJ1-1; D unresolved. Germline loops: CDR1 ENHRY, CDR2 SYGVKD. The CDR3 is made up of 14 amino acids. The V and J ends lost 0 bases and 6 bases respectively, with 11 bases between them.

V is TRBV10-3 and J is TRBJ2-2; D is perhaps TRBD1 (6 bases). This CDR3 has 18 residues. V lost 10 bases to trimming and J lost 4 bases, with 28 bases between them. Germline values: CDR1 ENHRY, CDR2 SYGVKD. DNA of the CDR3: TGTGCCACTAAAGACCGCTGGTTGGCAGGGGACCGCACCGGGGAGCTGTTTTTT. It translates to CATKDRWLAGDRTGELFF.

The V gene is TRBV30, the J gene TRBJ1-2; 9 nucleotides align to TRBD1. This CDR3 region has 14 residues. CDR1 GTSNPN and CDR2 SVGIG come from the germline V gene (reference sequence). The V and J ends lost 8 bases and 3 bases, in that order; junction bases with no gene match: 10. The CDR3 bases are TGTGCCCGGCGGCGGGACAGGGAGCACTATGGCTACACCTTC. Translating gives CARRRDREHYGYTF.

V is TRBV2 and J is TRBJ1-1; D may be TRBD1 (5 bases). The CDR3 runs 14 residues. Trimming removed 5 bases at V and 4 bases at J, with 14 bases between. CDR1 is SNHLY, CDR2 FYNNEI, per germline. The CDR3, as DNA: TGTGCCAGCAGTTCCAATTTTGGGGCCACTGAAGCTTTCTTT. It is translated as CASSSNFGATEAFF.

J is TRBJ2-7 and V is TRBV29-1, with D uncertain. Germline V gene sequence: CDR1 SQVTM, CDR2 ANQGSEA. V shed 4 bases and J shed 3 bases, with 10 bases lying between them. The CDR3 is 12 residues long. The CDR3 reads CSVAGSIYEQYF. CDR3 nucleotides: TGCAGCGTTGCTGGCAGTATCTACGAGCAGTACTTC.

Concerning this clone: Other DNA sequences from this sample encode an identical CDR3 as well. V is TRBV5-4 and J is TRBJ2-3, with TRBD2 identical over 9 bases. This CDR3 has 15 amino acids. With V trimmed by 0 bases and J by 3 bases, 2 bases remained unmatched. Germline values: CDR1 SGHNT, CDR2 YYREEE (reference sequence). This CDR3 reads CASSLAAGGTDTQYF. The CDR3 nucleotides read TGTGCCAGCAGCTTGGCGGCGGGGGGGACAGATACGCAGTATTTT.

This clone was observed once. The CDR3 nucleotides read TGTGCCAGCAGTACTCAGCGGGAGGGCCCGTACGAGCAGTACTTC. The encoded protein is CASSTQREGPYEQYF. The rearrangement uses TRBV27 and TRBJ2-7; 10 bases match TRBD2. The V segment lost 5 bases and the J segment 4 bases; nucleotides outside the gene matches: 8. The CDR3 length is 15 residues. Germline V gene data show CDR1 as MNHEY and CDR2 as SMNVEV (reference sequence).

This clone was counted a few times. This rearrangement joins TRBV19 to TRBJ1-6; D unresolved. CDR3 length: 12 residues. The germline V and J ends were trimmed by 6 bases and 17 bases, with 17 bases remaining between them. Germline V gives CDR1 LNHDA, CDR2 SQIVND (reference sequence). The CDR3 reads CASRSTGNFIHF. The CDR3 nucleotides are TGTGCCAGTAGATCAACCGGGAATTTCATCCACTTT.

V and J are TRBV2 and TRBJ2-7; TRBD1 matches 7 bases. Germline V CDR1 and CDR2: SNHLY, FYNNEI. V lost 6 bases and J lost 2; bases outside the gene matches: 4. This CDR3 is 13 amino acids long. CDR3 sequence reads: CASRTGSTYEQYF. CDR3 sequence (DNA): TGTGCCAGCAGGACAGGGTCCACCTACGAGCAGTACTTC.

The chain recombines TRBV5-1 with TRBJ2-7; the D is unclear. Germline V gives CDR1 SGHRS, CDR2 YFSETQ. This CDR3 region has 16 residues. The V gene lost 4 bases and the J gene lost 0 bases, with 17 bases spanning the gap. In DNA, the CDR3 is TGCGCCAGCAGCCGTCGTATAGGGTCGAGCTCCTACGAGCAGTACTTC. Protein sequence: CASSRRIGSSSYEQYF.

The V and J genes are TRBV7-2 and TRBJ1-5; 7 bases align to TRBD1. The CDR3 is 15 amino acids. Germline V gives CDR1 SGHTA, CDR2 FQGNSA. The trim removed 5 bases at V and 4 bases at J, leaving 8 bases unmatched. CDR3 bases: TGTGCCAGCAGCCTTACAGGGGCGGCGAATCAGCCCCAGCATTTT. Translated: CASSLTGAANQPQHF.

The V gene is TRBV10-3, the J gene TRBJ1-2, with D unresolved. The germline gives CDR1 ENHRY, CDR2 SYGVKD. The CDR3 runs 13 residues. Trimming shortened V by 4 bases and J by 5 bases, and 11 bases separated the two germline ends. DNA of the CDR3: TGTGCCATCAGTGTTGACCTGGTGTATGGCTACACCTTC. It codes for CAISVDLVYGYTF.

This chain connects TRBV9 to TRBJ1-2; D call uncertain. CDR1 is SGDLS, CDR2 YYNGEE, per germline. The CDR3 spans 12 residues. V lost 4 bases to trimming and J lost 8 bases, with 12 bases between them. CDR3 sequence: CASSPWAGGYTF. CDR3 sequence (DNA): TGTGCCAGCAGCCCGTGGGCGGGGGGCTACACCTTC.

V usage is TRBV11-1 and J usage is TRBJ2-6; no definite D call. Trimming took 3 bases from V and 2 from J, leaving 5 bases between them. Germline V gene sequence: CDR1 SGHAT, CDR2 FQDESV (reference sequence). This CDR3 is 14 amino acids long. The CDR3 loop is CASSFSAGANVLTF. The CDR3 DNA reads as TGTGCCAGCAGCTTTTCCGCTGGGGCCAACGTCCTGACTTTC.

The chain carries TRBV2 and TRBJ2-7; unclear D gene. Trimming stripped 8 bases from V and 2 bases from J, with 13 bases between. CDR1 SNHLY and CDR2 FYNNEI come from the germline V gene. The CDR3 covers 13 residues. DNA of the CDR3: TGTGCCAGCGGATTTCTGGGCCCCTACGAGCAGTACTTC. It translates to CASGFLGPYEQYF.

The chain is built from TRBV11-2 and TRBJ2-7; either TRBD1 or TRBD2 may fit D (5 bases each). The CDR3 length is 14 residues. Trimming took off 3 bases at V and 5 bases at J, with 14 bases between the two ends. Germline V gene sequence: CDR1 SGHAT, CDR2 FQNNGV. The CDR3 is CASSLTGTRHEQYF. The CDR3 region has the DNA TGTGCCAGCAGCTTGACCGGGACGCGGCACGAGCAGTACTTC.

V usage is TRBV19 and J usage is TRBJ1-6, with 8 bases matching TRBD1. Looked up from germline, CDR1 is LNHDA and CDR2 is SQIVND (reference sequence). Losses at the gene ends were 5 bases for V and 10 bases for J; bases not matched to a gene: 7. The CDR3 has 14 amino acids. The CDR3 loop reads CASSPDRGHSPLHF. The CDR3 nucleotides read TGTGCCAGTAGTCCCGACAGGGGCCACTCACCCCTCCACTTT.

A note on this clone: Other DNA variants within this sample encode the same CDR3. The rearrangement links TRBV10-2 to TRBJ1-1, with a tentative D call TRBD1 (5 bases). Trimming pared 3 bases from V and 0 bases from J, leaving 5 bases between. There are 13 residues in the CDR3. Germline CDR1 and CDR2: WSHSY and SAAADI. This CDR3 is CASSDRVNTEAFF. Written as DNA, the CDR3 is TGCGCCAGCAGTGACAGGGTGAACACTGAAGCTTTCTTT.

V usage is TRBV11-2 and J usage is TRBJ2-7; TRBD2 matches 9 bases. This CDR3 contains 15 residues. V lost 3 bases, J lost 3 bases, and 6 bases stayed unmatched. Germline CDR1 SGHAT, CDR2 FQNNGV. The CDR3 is CASSFPGTSIYEQYF. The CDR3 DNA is TGTGCCAGCAGCTTTCCCGGGACTAGCATCTACGAGCAGTACTTC.

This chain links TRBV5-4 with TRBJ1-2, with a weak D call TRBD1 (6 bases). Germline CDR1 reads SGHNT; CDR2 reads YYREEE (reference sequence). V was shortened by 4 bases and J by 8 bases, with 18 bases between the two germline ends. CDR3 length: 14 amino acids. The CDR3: CASSPDSFLWGYTF. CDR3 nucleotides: TGTGCCAGCAGCCCGGACAGTTTCCTATGGGGCTACACCTTC.